The present entry profiles one TCR beta chain with its context. What it recognizes is unknown. This specimen comes from a study of chemoradiotherapy in HPV16-positive cancers. Broader study findings: The functional HPV-specific definition rests on just a couple of HPV16-positive patients. In HPV16-positive patients, HPV-responsive T-cell expansion tracked better recurrence-free survival.

Assay: immunoSEQ multiplex PCR; the TCRdb copy retains only in-frame clones and omits some. The data contain about 15,000 clones, about 70% of them singletons. Germline assignment: CDR1 SNHLY and CDR2 FYNNEI. The ends were cut back, 1 base at V and 8 bases at J, with 18 bases in the middle. The CDR3 runs 16 residues. This chain connects TRBV2 to TRBJ2-1, with a tentative D call TRBD2 (6 bases). The clonotype was recovered from a human donor with HPV-associated anogenital cancer. Sampling took place from a patient who underwent chemoradiotherapy. CDR3 sequence: CASSEGGLANGYEQFF. CDR3 nucleotides: TGTGCCAGCAGTGAAGGTGGCCTAGCGAACGGCTATGAGCAGTTCTTC.